This TCR beta chain stems from a study of low-dose radiotherapy and immunotherapy resistance in tumors. In this sample, this clonotype turned up many times. Time point described: after trial treatment. Treatment: LDRT plus nivolumab, ipilimumab, low-dose cyclophosphamide and aspirin (RACIN trial). The germline gives CDR1 MNHNS, CDR2 SASEGT. CDR3 length: 14 residues. The trim removed 1 base at V and 3 bases at J, leaving 2 bases unmatched. Primers targeting TRAV and TRBV primed first-strand cDNA, covering alpha and beta chains. TCR amplification ran 20 PCR cycles using constant-region and V-primer adapter primers. TCRdb fed the reads into MiXCR, producing one record per CDR3 protein. The profile shows tens of thousands of distinct CDR3 sequences, around 17% of them singletons.

The receptor's source is a male donor with prostate cancer. This chain connects TRBV6-1 to TRBJ1-1; 7 nucleotides agree with TRBD1. Sequenced material: PBMCs, taken after low-dose radiotherapy plus immunotherapy. The CDR3 loop reads CASSEDRGDTEAFF. The CDR3, as DNA: TGTGCCAGCAGTGAAGACAGGGGCGACACTGAAGCTTTCTTT.